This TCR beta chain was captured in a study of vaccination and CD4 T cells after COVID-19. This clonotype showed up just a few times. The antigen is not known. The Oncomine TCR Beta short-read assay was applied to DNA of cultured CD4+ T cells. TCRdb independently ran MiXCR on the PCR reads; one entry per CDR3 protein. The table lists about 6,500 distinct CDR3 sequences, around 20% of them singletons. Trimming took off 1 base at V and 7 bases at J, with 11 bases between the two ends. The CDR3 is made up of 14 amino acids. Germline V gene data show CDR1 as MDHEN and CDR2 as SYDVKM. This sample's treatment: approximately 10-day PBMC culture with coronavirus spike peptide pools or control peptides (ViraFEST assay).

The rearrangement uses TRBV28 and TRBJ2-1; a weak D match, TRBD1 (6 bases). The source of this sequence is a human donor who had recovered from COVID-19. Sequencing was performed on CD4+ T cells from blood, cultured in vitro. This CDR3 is CASSLSPDRNEQFF. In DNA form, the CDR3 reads TGTGCCAGCAGTTTATCCCCGGACAGAAATGAGCAGTTCTTC.